A selection of T cell receptor beta chains follows, all from one sample in a study of cytomegalovirus exposure and HLA in healthy donors. Here immunoSEQ multiplex PCR was the method, and the copy in TCRdb shows in-frame clones only, minus some. Altogether about 180,000 clones are present, around 85% being singletons, with the ten largest covering about 17%. Sequences were obtained from PBMCs. Receptors originate from a man aged 18 to 30 in good health and CMV-seropositive. Both conserved end residues are part of each CDR3. D genes are given only for firm matches. The size entry is marked missing in some rows and otherwise reads once, few, many or a size class.

- | TRBD2 | TRBJ2-3 | TRBV5-4 | TGTGCCAGCAGCTTCCTAGCGGGAGGGGGAGGGGATACGCAGTATTTT | CASSFLAGGGGDTQYF
- | TRBD2 | TRBJ2-3 | TRBV5-1 | TGCGCCAGCAGCTTGGGAACTAGCGGGGGGCTAGATACGCAGTATTTT | CASSLGTSGGLDTQYF
- | TRBD2 | TRBJ2-1 | TRBV4-2 | TGTGCCAGCAGCCAAGATGGTATAGCGGGCACTGTGCAGGGTGAGCAGTTCTTC | CASSQDGIAGTVQGEQFF
- | TRBD2 | TRBJ2-2 | TRBV5-1 | TGCGCCAGCAGCCTCTCCCCCAGCGGGGGGGCGACCGGGGAGCTGTTTTTT | CASSLSPSGGATGELFF
- | - | TRBJ1-2 | TRBV13 | TGTGCCAGCAGCTTAGTACACAGTCCTGGGTATGGCTACACCTTC | CASSLVHSPGYGYTF
- | TRBD2 | TRBJ2-1 | TRBV7-8 | TGTGCCAGCCAGCGGGATTCGGACAATGAGCAGTTCTTC | CASQRDSDNEQFF
- | - | TRBJ2-7 | TRBV18 | TGTGCCAGCTCACCACCGGGCAGGTCGGACGAGCAGTACTTC | CASSPPGRSDEQYF
- | TRBD1 | TRBJ2-2 | TRBV29-1 | TGCAGCGCGCGAGGGGGCCCGGGCACCGGGGAGCTGTTTTTT | CSARGGPGTGELFF
- | - | TRBJ2-3 | TRBV11-3 | TGTGCCAGCAGCTTAGGGCAGGGCGGAGATACGCAGTATTTT | CASSLGQGGDTQYF
- | - | TRBJ1-2 | TRBV14 | TGTGCCAGCAGCCAAGTCGGGGGAGATGGCTACACCTTC | CASSQVGGDGYTF
- | - | TRBJ2-3 | TRBV28 | TGTGCCAGCAGTTCTCCGGGGGGGACAGGGAGTCCCAATACGCAGTATTTT | CASSSPGGTGSPNTQYF
- | - | TRBJ2-7 | TRBV19 | TGTGCCAGTAGCGGGACTTTCTACGAGCAGTACTTC | CASSGTFYEQYF
- | TRBD2 | TRBJ2-1 | TRBV28 | TGTGCCAGCAGGCTCAGCGGGATCACAAATGAGCAGTTCTTC | CASRLSGITNEQFF
- | - | TRBJ2-1 | TRBV6-6 | TGTGCCAGCAGAGAGGCAACAGAGCAGTTCTTC | CASREATEQFF
once | - | TRBJ1-3 | TRBV15 | TGTGCCACCAGCCTCGCTGGAAACACCATATATTTT | CATSLAGNTIYF
once | - | TRBJ2-7 | TRBV4-1 | TGCGCCAGCAGCCAAGACCAAGGCGGGTCCGAGCAGTACTTC | CASSQDQGGSEQYF
few | - | TRBJ1-6 | TRBV28 | TGTGCCACTCTACCCCGGCGGGGATCCCTCCACTTT | CATLPRRGSLHF
- | - | TRBJ2-7 | TRBV27 | TGTGCCAGCAGTTCACTAGGGTCTTGGGGCGAGCAGTACTTC | CASSSLGSWGEQYF
- | - | TRBJ2-7 | TRBV10-1 | TGCGCCAGCAGTGAAGCTATTGAATATGAGCAGTACTTC | CASSEAIEYEQYF
- | TRBD1 | TRBJ1-4 | TRBV5-6 | TGTGCCAGCAGCTTAGCAAGGAATATGGGACAGGATAATGAAAAACTGTTTTTT | CASSLARNMGQDNEKLFF
few | TRBD2 | TRBJ2-5 | TRBV7-7 | TGTGCTAGCAGCTCCTCCGGGGGGGCCCAGACCCAGTACTTC | CASSSSGGAQTQYF
- | - | TRBJ2-7 | TRBV4-1 | TGCGCCAGCAGCCAAGAGGCCTCAACAGGGTCTCGCGAGCAGTACTTC | CASSQEASTGSREQYF
- | TRBD1 | TRBJ2-1 | TRBV28 | TGTGCCAGCAGTTTAGACAGGGGATCCTACAATGAGCAGTTCTTC | CASSLDRGSYNEQFF
- | TRBD1 | TRBJ2-5 | TRBV5-1 | TGCGCCAGCAGCTTTGATGGGACAGGTCACGAGACCCAGTACTTC | CASSFDGTGHETQYF